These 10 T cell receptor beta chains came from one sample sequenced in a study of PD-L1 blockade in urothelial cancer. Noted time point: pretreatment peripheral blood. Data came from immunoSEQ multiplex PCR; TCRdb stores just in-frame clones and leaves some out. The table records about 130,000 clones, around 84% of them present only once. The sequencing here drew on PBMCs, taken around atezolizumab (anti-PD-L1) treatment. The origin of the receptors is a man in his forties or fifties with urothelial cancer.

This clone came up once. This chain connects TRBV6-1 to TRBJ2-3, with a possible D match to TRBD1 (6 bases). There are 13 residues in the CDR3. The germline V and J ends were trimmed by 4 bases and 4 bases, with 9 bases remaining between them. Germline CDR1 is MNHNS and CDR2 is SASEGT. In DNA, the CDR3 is TGTGCCAGCAGTGCACAGGGCTCAGATACGCAGTATTTT. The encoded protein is CASSAQGSDTQYF.

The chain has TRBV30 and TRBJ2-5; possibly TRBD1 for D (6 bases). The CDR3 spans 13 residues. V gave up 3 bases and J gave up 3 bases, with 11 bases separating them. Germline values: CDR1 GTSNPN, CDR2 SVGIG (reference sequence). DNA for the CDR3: TGTGCCTGGAGCAGGGACACCAAAGAGACCCAGTACTTC. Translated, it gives CAWSRDTKETQYF.

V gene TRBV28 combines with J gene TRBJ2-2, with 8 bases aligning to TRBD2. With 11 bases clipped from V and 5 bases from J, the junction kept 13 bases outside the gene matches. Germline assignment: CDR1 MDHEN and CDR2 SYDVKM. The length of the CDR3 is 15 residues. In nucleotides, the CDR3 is TGTGCCGCGGGACGCAGGGCTAGCGGGACCGGGGAGCTGTTTTTT. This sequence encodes CAAGRRASGTGELFF.

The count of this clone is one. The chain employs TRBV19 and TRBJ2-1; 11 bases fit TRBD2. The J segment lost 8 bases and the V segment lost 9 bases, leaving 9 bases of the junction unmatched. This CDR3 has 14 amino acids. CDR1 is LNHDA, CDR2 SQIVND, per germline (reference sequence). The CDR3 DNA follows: TGTGCCAGGCATAGCGGGAGGGCCGGCGATGAGCAGTTCTTC. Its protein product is CARHSGRAGDEQFF.

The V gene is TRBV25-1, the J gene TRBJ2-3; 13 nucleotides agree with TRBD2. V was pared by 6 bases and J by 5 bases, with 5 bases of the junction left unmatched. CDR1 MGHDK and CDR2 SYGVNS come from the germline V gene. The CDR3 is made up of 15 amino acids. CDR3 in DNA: TGTGCCAGCAGCCTAAGGACTAGCGGGAGAGATACGCAGTATTTT. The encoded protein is CASSLRTSGRDTQYF.

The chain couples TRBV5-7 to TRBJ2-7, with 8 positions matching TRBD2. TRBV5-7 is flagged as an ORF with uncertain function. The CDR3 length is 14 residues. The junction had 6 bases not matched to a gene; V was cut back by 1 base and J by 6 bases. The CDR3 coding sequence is TGTGCCAGCAGCTTGTATGACCGGGGGGGCGAGCAGTACTTC. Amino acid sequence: CASSLYDRGGEQYF.

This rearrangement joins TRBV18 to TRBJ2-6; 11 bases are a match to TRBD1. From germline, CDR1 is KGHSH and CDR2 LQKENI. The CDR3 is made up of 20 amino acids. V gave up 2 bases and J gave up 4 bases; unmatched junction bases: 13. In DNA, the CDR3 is TGTGCCAGCTCACCATCCCTCGGACAGGGGGCTACGGTGGGGGCCAACGTCCTGACTTTC. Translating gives CASSPSLGQGATVGANVLTF.

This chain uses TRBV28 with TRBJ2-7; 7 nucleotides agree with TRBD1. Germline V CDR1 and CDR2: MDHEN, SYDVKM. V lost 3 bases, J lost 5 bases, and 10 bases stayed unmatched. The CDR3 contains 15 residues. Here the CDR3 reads CASSFRETGSHEQYF. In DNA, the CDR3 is TGTGCCAGCAGTTTTCGTGAGACAGGGTCCCACGAGCAGTACTTC.

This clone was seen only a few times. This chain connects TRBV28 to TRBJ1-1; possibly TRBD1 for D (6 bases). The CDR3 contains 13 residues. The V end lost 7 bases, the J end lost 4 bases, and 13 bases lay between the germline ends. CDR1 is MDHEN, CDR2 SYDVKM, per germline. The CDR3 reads CASIGGAVTEAFF. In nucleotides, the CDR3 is TGTGCCAGCATTGGGGGCGCGGTCACTGAAGCTTTCTTT.

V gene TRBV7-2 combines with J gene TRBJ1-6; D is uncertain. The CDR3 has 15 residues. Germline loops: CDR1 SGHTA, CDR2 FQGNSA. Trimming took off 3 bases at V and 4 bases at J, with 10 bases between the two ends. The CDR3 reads CASSFDTPYNSPLHF. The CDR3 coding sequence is TGTGCCAGCAGCTTCGATACACCGTATAATTCACCCCTCCACTTT.